Included here is one T cell receptor beta chain sequence, with context. What it recognizes is unknown. The CDR3 runs 13 residues. Per germline, CDR1 MNHEY and CDR2 SMNVEV (reference sequence). The V end lost 0 bases, the J end lost 4 bases, and 7 bases lay between the germline ends. Assay: immunoSEQ multiplex PCR; the TCRdb copy retains only in-frame clones and omits some. Of 34,000 or so clones detected, about nine tenths appear once; the ten largest clones hold approximately 14%. These data are taken from a study of regulatory and conventional T cells in RAG deficiency. Study-wide results and caveats: Shorter CDR3s in all patient subsets; >90% Treg-Tconv overlap in Omenn.

Separately, the same data were catalogued under a study of regulatory T cells. This second report adds: The PCR used 52 TRBV and 13 TRBJ primers.

The specimen sequenced was CD8+ T cells sorted from blood. The chain combines TRBV27 with TRBJ2-7; no firm D call. The receptor was isolated from a human donor in good health. The DNA of the CDR3 is TGTGCCAGCAGTTTATCCGACGGTTACGAGCAGTACTTC. Its translation is CASSLSDGYEQYF.